The following is a T cell receptor (beta chain) sequence with its context. Study processing details: Counts of nucleated cells, estimated from reference gene primer amplification, were obtained. Only in-frame clones appear in the TCRdb table, and some are missing; sequencing was by immunoSEQ multiplex PCR. Clonal size and the V and J genes are those of that table, whereas D and trimming came from the DNA. The table lists approximately 67,000 clones, about 87% of them singletons. The data are from a study of blood T cell repertoires in COVID-19. Study-level information: Acute and convalescent COVID-19 samples came from the United States, Italy and Spain. Sources were T cells, B-cell-depleted T cells, or PBMCs; the material itself was cDNA or gDNA.

This clonotype was obtained from a man aged 50 to 59 with active COVID-19. Sequencing was done on a sample of peripheral blood.

The CDR3 nucleotides are TGTGCCACCAGTGATCCCGGAGCCGTTGTTGAGCAGTTCTTC. Translation: CATSDPGAVVEQFF. The chain recombines TRBV24-1 with TRBJ2-1; D is ambiguous. The V gene lost 3 bases and the J gene lost 9 bases, with 14 bases spanning the gap. In germline, CDR1 is KGHDR, CDR2 SFDVKD. The CDR3 extends over 14 amino acids.